Detailed here is one T cell receptor (beta chain). Its target antigen remains unknown. No much larger clonotype is one base removed from it; base qualities were not supplied. The data were obtained in a study of control samples from healthy donors and cancer patients (dated by TCRdb to about 2020). The library was prepared using the immunoSEQ multiplex PCR assay. TCRdb obtained this table from immuneACCESS and retained in-frame rearrangements with V and J assigned. These tables miss some clones; where compared with another copy, unresolved V genes account for less than half of the shortfall, and the remainder is unexplained. The sample yields roughly 170,000 clones; more than 85% were counted once. Clones ranked in the top ten supply just over 2% of the sample. V loses 1 base, J loses 2 bases, and the germline ends lie 12 bases apart. CDR3 length: 16 amino acids, cysteine to phenylalanine. Left in the record is the CDR3 DNA by itself, 48 bases read in frame from the first base. Reading the germline V gene (reference sequence) gives CDR1 SSHAT and CDR2 FNYEAQ.

This clonotype was sampled from a woman between 40 and 55 years old in good health. The specimen was blood. The V and J segments used are TRBV7-7 and TRBJ2-1, with the D segment identity uncertain. The CDR3 protein: CASSLGAPGPYNEQFF. In nucleotides, the sequence is TGTGCCAGCAGCTTAGGGGCTCCAGGTCCCTACAATGAGCAGTTCTTC.